This T cell receptor beta chain was profiled in a study of blood T cell repertoires in COVID-19. Background on the study: Sources were T cells, B-cell-depleted T cells, or PBMCs; the material itself was cDNA or gDNA.

Produced via immunoSEQ multiplex PCR; TCRdb's table is partial and in-frame only. The table shows approximately 210,000 clones, with about 76% occurring only once. Those enrolled, adults aged roughly 18 to 90 years, came from around 24 US areas. Germline-derived CDR1 and CDR2 are MDHEN and SYDVKM. This CDR3 has 12 residues. V was clipped by 8 bases and J by 7 bases; unmatched bases: 7. Sequenced material: PBMCs or T cells enriched from blood (not recorded which). The gene calls are TRBV28 and TRBJ1-1; 7 nucleotides align to TRBD1. This receptor was obtained from a woman between 50 and 59 years old with acute COVID-19. CDR3 nucleotide sequence: TGTGCCAGCGATGAACAGGGGATTGAAGCTTTCTTT. This translates into CASDEQGIEAFF.